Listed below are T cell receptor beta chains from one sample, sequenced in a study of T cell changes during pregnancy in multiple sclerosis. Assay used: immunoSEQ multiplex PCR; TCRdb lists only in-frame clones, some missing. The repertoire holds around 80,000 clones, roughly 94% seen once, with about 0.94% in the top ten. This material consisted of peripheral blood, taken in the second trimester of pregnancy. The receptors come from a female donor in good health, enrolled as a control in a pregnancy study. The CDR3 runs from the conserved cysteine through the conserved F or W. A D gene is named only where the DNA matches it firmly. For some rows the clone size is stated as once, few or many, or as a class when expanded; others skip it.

DNA: TGTGCCAGTAGCTCTAGCGGGAGGACGGGAGAGACCCAGTACTTC; CDR3: CASSSSGRTGETQYF; D: TRBD2; size: .; J: TRBJ2-5; V: TRBV19
DNA: TGTGCCAGCAGCTTAGGGTTTGCCGGGAGGGCCGACGATACGCAGTATTTT; CDR3: CASSLGFAGRADDTQYF; D: TRBD2; size: .; J: TRBJ2-3; V: TRBV7-2
DNA: TGTGCCAGTAGTATTTCCAGGGCCATGAACACTGAAGCTTTCTTT; CDR3: CASSISRAMNTEAFF; D: .; size: .; J: TRBJ1-1; V: TRBV19
DNA: TGTGCCAGCAGCTTAAGTCCAAGGGGGCCGGGCTATGGCTACACCTTC; CDR3: CASSLSPRGPGYGYTF; D: TRBD1; size: .; J: TRBJ1-2; V: TRBV7-6
DNA: TGTGCCAGCAGTTTGTCGGGCAGGGGGCCGAGGCGAGATGGCTACACCTTC; CDR3: CASSLSGRGPRRDGYTF; D: TRBD1; size: .; J: TRBJ1-2; V: TRBV27
DNA: TGTGCCAGCAGCCACCCTACAGGGTACGAGCAGTACTTC; CDR3: CASSHPTGYEQYF; D: .; size: .; J: TRBJ2-7; V: TRBV7-9
DNA: TGCGCCAGCAGCCCGCTAGCGGGGGACCAAGAGACCCAGTACTTC; CDR3: CASSPLAGDQETQYF; D: TRBD2; size: .; J: TRBJ2-5; V: TRBV5-1
DNA: TGTGCCAGCAGTCCTACCCCATCTGCCAGGGAAGAGACCCAGTACTTC; CDR3: CASSPTPSAREETQYF; D: .; size: .; J: TRBJ2-5; V: TRBV27
DNA: TGCAGCGTTGAAGCACCGGGACAGGGATCCTACTTC; CDR3: CSVEAPGQGSYF; D: TRBD1; size: .; J: TRBJ2-4; V: TRBV29-1
DNA: TGTGCCAGTAGGTGGACAGGATATAGCAATCAGCCCCAGCATTTT; CDR3: CASRWTGYSNQPQHF; D: TRBD1; size: .; J: TRBJ1-5; V: TRBV19
DNA: TGTGCCAGCAGCTCGAGGCGGGGGAATGAGCAGTTCTTC; CDR3: CASSSRRGNEQFF; D: TRBD2; size: once; J: TRBJ2-1; V: TRBV7-2
DNA: TGTGCCAGCAGCCAAGACCGGGATTATTACAATGAGCAGTTCTTC; CDR3: CASSQDRDYYNEQFF; D: .; size: .; J: TRBJ2-1; V: TRBV4-2
DNA: TGTGCCAGCAGCTTATCGCAGGGGATCCCTATCGATGAGCAGTTCTTC; CDR3: CASSLSQGIPIDEQFF; D: .; size: once; J: TRBJ2-1; V: TRBV7-6
DNA: TGTGCCAGCAGTTACTCTATGCGGGTCGCATCCTACGAGCAGTACTTC; CDR3: CASSYSMRVASYEQYF; D: .; size: .; J: TRBJ2-7; V: TRBV6-5
DNA: TGTGCCAGCAGTTTATGGGGCCGAGGGACAGGGGGCGCGGGACAGCCCCAGCATTTT; CDR3: CASSLWGRGTGGAGQPQHF; D: TRBD1; size: .; J: TRBJ1-5; V: TRBV27
DNA: TGTGCCAGCAGTGTGCGGGCTGCCTACGAGCAGTACTTC; CDR3: CASSVRAAYEQYF; D: .; size: .; J: TRBJ2-7; V: TRBV2
DNA: TGTGCCAGCAGCGTAATCACGGGGGACTACAATGAGCAGTTCTTC; CDR3: CASSVITGDYNEQFF; D: .; size: .; J: TRBJ2-1; V: TRBV9
DNA: TGTGCCAGCAGCATCACTAGGGCCAACACTGAAGCTTTCTTT; CDR3: CASSITRANTEAFF; D: .; size: .; J: TRBJ1-1; V: TRBV6-5